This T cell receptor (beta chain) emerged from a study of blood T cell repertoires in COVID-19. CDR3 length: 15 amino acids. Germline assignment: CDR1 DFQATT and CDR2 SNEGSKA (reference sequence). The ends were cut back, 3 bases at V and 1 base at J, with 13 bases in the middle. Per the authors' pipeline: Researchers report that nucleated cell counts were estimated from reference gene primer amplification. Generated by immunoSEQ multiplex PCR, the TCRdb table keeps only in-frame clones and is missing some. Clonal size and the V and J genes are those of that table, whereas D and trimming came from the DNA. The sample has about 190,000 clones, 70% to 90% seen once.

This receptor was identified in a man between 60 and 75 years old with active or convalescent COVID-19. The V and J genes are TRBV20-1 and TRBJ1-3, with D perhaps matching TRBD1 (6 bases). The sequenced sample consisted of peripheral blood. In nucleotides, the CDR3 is TGCAGTGCTAGTCGGACAGCCGCTTCTGGAAACACCATATATTTT. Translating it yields CSASRTAASGNTIYF.